The source of this T cell receptor (beta chain) is a study of OX40 agonist ivuxolimab in advanced cancers. Sequencing was performed with immunoSEQ multiplex PCR; in TCRdb, only in-frame clones are kept and a portion is missing. The table shows tens of thousands of clones, with 88% occurring only once. CDR1 is SGHVS, CDR2 FQNEAQ, per germline. CDR3 length equals 14 residues. V dropped 2 bases and J dropped 8 bases, with 13 bases sitting between them. The specimen comprised CD4+ or CD8+ T cells sorted from blood, sampled in a trial of the OX40 agonist ivuxolimab. This clonotype originated in an adult with an advanced solid tumor such as melanoma, head and neck, liver or kidney cancer. V usage is TRBV7-8 and J usage is TRBJ2-1, with D maybe TRBD1 (6 bases). The CDR3 loop is CASSLHRVYDEQFF. In DNA form, the CDR3 reads TGTGCCAGCAGCTTACACAGGGTTTACGATGAGCAGTTCTTC. Full variable domain (rest looked up from reference TRBV7-8 and TRBJ2-1): GAGVSQSPRYKVAKRGQDVALRCDPISGHVSLFWYQQALGQGPEFLTYFQNEAQLDKSGLPSDRFFAERPEGSVSTLKIQRTQQEDSAVYLCASSLHRVYDEQFFGPGTRLTVL.